Shown below are 27 T cell receptor beta chains from a single sample sequenced in a study of T cell changes during pregnancy in multiple sclerosis. Clones were sequenced by immunoSEQ multiplex PCR, and TCRdb holds only the in-frame ones, with some missing. Of around 75,000 clones in the sample, about 89% were seen once. The sample consisted of peripheral blood, taken in the first trimester of pregnancy. The receptors originated from a female donor in good health, enrolled as a control in a pregnancy study.

This clone appeared once. This chain links TRBV29-1 with TRBJ2-6; D possibly corresponds to TRBD2 (6 bases). The CDR3 contains 14 residues. The germline CDR1 and CDR2 sequences are SQVTM and ANQGSEA. Trimming took off 6 bases at V and 0 bases at J, with 9 bases between the two ends. CDR3 amino acids: CSVGGSSGANVLTF. The CDR3, as DNA: TGCAGCGTGGGGGGAAGCTCTGGGGCCAACGTCCTGACTTTC.

The V call is TRBV6-5, the J call TRBJ2-7; D is undetermined. The V end was cut by 5 bases, the J end by 3 bases, with 11 bases between. Per the germline V gene, CDR1 is MNHEY and CDR2 is SVGAGI. The CDR3 sequence is 13 residues long. In nucleotides, the CDR3 is TGTGCCAGCAGTCGCGCACAGAACTACGAGCAGTACTTC. Its protein product is CASSRAQNYEQYF.

As DNA, the CDR3 is TGTGCCAGCAATCAAAGGGGGATCTATGGCTACACCTTC. As protein: CASNQRGIYGYTF. The chain couples TRBV2 to TRBJ1-2, with D possibly matching TRBD1 (6 bases). The V and J ends lost 7 bases and 4 bases respectively, with 13 bases between them. Germline V gene lookup returns CDR1 SNHLY and CDR2 FYNNEI. This CDR3 has 13 amino acids. Full variable domain (rest looked up from reference TRBV2 and TRBJ1-2): EPEVTQTPSHQVTQMGQEVILRCVPISNHLYFYWYRQILGQKVEFLVSFYNNEISEKSEIFDDQFSVERPDGSNFTLKIRSTKLEDSAMYFCASNQRGIYGYTFGSGTRLTVV.

In this sample, this clone turned up a few times. The chain recombines TRBV5-5 with TRBJ1-5; tentative D call: TRBD1 (6 bases). The germline V gene encodes CDR1 SGHKS and CDR2 YYEKEE (reference sequence). The CDR3 is 15 residues long. Trimming left V 1 base short and J 1 base short, with 9 bases between. The CDR3 sequence: CASSLRTGSNQPQHF. DNA of the CDR3: TGTGCCAGCAGCTTGAGAACAGGGAGCAATCAGCCCCAGCATTTT.

V is TRBV19 and J is TRBJ2-7; the match to TRBD1 covers 9 bases. Germline assignment: CDR1 LNHDA and CDR2 SQIVND (reference sequence). J gave up 4 bases and V 5 bases, and 12 bases lay outside the gene matches. The CDR3 is made up of 16 amino acids. CDR3 in amino acids: CASSLYPGTGLYEQYF. The CDR3 bases are TGTGCCAGTAGTTTATACCCCGGGACAGGGTTATACGAGCAGTACTTC.

The V and J genes are TRBV1 and TRBJ1-5; the table's D gene call, TRBD1, was not cross checked with the DNA. TRBV1 is a pseudogene. CDR3 length: 19 residues. The CDR3 sequence: CTSSHHRDRGHCRRQPQHF. DNA for the CDR3: TGCACCAGCAGCCATCACCGGGACAGGGGGCATTGTAGGCGTCAGCCCCAGCATTTT.

The J gene is TRBJ1-1, the V gene TRBV7-8; D is ambiguous. V lost 1 base and J lost 8, with 5 bases in between. This CDR3 is built from 11 residues. From germline, CDR1 is SGHVS and CDR2 FQNEAQ. The CDR3 coding sequence is TGTGCCAGCAGCTTAGTGCAGGAAGCTTTCTTT. Amino acids: CASSLVQEAFF.

The genes are TRBV6-4 and TRBJ2-1; TRBD2 matches at 12 bases. Germline loops: CDR1 MRHNA, CDR2 SNTAGT. The J segment lost 8 bases and the V segment lost 5 bases, leaving 4 bases of the junction unmatched. The CDR3 runs 14 residues. The CDR3 protein is CASSPSGGADEQFF. The DNA for the CDR3 is TGTGCCAGCAGTCCTAGCGGGGGGGCCGATGAGCAGTTCTTC.

The rearrangement links TRBV13 to TRBJ1-3; 9 bases align to TRBD1. Germline loops: CDR1 PRHDT, CDR2 FYEKMQ (reference sequence). This CDR3 is 15 amino acids long. J was trimmed by 9 bases and V by 6 bases; bases with no gene match: 12. The CDR3 here is CASRDSGQGDPTIYF. The CDR3 DNA sequence: TGTGCCAGCAGGGATTCGGGACAGGGTGACCCCACCATATATTTT.

This chain links TRBV19 with TRBJ1-2; the D is unclear. The CDR3 consists of 14 residues. Germline loops: CDR1 LNHDA, CDR2 SQIVND (reference sequence). Deletions cut 1 base from V and 4 bases from J, with 10 bases between. The CDR3 DNA reads TGTGCCAGTAGTATAGCGTCAGTCCTCTATGGCTACACCTTC. Translation gives CASSIASVLYGYTF.

The rearrangement uses TRBV7-6 and TRBJ2-7, with 7 positions matching TRBD2. There are 14 residues in the CDR3. Germline V gene data show CDR1 as SGHVS and CDR2 as FNYEAQ. V dropped 5 bases and J dropped 3; count of bases not matched to a gene: 7. The CDR3 region has the DNA TGTGCCAGCAGCCCATCGGGAGGTGACTACGAGCAGTACTTC. Amino acid sequence: CASSPSGGDYEQYF.

This clone showed up just once. The chain has TRBV7-2 and TRBJ1-1; possible D gene TRBD1, 6 bases. Trimming cost V 5 bases and J 3 bases, with 13 bases left between them. CDR1 and CDR2 from the germline V gene are SGHTA and FQGNSA. The CDR3 contains 14 residues. CDR3 nucleotides: TGTGCCAGCAGCGGTGGGACACTGGACACTGAAGCTTTCTTT. It translates to CASSGGTLDTEAFF.

The V and J genes are TRBV30 and TRBJ2-7; tentatively, D is TRBD1 (6 bases). Germline V CDR1 and CDR2: GTSNPN, SVGIG (reference sequence). The CDR3 runs to 13 residues. The V gene lost 3 bases and the J gene lost 3 bases, with 12 bases spanning the gap. The CDR3 reads CAWSTGNGYEQYF. CDR3 coding DNA: TGTGCCTGGAGCACAGGGAACGGCTACGAGCAGTACTTC.

This rearrangement joins TRBV6-1 to TRBJ1-6; D call uncertain. CDR1 MNHNS and CDR2 SASEGT come from the germline V gene. CDR3 length: 14 residues. Trimming removed 3 bases from V and 6 bases from J, with 9 bases in between. CDR3 residues: CASSDYRTNSPLHF. The CDR3 coding sequence is TGTGCCAGCAGTGACTACCGTACTAATTCACCCCTCCACTTT.

The gene calls are TRBV7-9 and TRBJ1-2; D call uncertain. The V gene's germline CDR1 is SEHNR and CDR2 FQNEAQ (reference sequence). CDR3 length: 12 residues. With 2 bases removed from V and 2 bases from J, the gap between germline ends came to 3 bases. CDR3 amino acids: CASSLQNYGYTF. As DNA, the CDR3 is TGTGCCAGCAGCTTACAGAACTATGGCTACACCTTC.

This clone was counted a single time. The rearrangement joins TRBV7-2 to TRBJ2-7; 9 bases match TRBD1. Germline CDR1 is SGHTA and CDR2 is FQGNSA. With 1 base clipped from V and 5 bases from J, the junction kept 12 bases outside the gene matches. CDR3 length: 17 amino acids. The CDR3 here is CASSLEKPGQGGHEQYF. The CDR3 bases are TGTGCCAGCAGCTTAGAGAAGCCGGGACAGGGAGGGCACGAGCAGTACTTC.

The chain links TRBV27 to TRBJ2-2, with 9 bases identical to TRBD1. Germline-derived CDR1 and CDR2 are MNHEY and SMNVEV (reference sequence). V gave up 6 bases and J gave up 1 base; unmatched junction bases: 0. This CDR3 region has 14 residues. The CDR3 region is CASRGQGNTGELFF. CDR3 DNA: TGTGCCAGCAGGGGACAGGGGAACACCGGGGAGCTGTTTTTT.

V is TRBV28 and J is TRBJ2-7; D might be TRBD2 (5 bases). In germline, CDR1 is MDHEN, CDR2 SYDVKM. V lost 6 bases to trimming and J lost 6 bases, with 9 bases between them. This CDR3 comprises 11 residues. CDR3 in amino acids: CASRSGGEQYF. The CDR3 bases are TGTGCCAGCAGGAGCGGCGGCGAGCAGTACTTC.

The rearrangement joins TRBV19 to TRBJ2-7; 12 positions match TRBD2. Germline trimming cut 4 bases from V and 2 bases from J; bases unmatched to any gene: 6. The CDR3 consists of 16 residues. Germline assignment: CDR1 LNHDA and CDR2 SQIVND (reference sequence). The DNA of the CDR3 is TGTGCCAGTAGTAATTCCTGGACTAGCGGGACCTACGAGCAGTACTTC. Protein: CASSNSWTSGTYEQYF.

The genes are TRBV4-2 and TRBJ2-1; TRBD2 matches 9 bases. The CDR3 length is 16 residues. V lost 4 bases, J lost 3 bases, and 7 bases stayed unmatched. Per germline, CDR1 LGHNA and CDR2 YNFKEQ. The CDR3 nucleotides read TGTGCCAGCAGCCCACTTAGCGGGGGAGACTACAATGAGCAGTTCTTC. This codes for CASSPLSGGDYNEQFF.

This rearrangement joins TRBV29-1 to TRBJ1-2; D may be TRBD1 (6 bases). The V gene lost 3 bases and the J gene lost 4 bases, with 12 bases spanning the gap. This CDR3 has 13 amino acids. Germline lookup yields CDR1 SQVTM and CDR2 ANQGSEA. This CDR3 is CSVEGAEVYGYTF. DNA for the CDR3: TGCAGCGTTGAGGGGGCTGAGGTCTATGGCTACACCTTC.

V usage is TRBV7-9 and J usage is TRBJ2-7, with TRBD2 matching 7 bases. The germline V gene has CDR1 SEHNR and CDR2 FQNEAQ (reference sequence). The CDR3 loop spans 14 amino acids. The junction had 5 bases not matched to a gene; V was cut back by 5 bases and J by 1 base. CDR3 region: CASSPSGLSYEQYF. The CDR3 DNA sequence: TGTGCCAGCAGCCCTAGCGGCCTTTCCTACGAGCAGTACTTC.

This chain uses TRBV6-1 with TRBJ1-6; 8 positions match TRBD1. Trimming at V came to 7 bases and at J to 7 bases, leaving 9 bases not matched to a gene. Germline V gene data show CDR1 as MNHNS and CDR2 as SASEGT. The CDR3 consists of 15 residues. DNA for the CDR3: TGTGCCAGCACCCAGCCGGGGGACAGGAATTCACCCCTCCACTTT. Protein product: CASTQPGDRNSPLHF.

In this sample, this clone turned up once. The chain carries TRBV9 and TRBJ1-1, with 8 bases that match TRBD1. Per the germline V gene, CDR1 is SGDLS and CDR2 is YYNGEE. Germline trimming cut 4 bases from V and 10 bases from J; bases unmatched to any gene: 12. This CDR3 contains 14 residues. The CDR3 DNA is TGTGCCAGCAGCCCCGCCGGACAGGGTGTATCAGCTTTCTTT. Protein product: CASSPAGQGVSAFF. Using reference TRBV9 and TRBJ1-1 for the parts outside the CDR3, the full variable domain is DSGVTQTPKHLITATGQRVTLRCSPRSGDLSVYWYQQSLDQGLQFLIQYYNGEERAKGNILERFSAQQFPDLHSELNLSSLELGDSALYFCASSPAGQGVSAFFGQGTRLTVV.

There are a few counts of this clone. The J gene is TRBJ1-1, the V gene TRBV28; 7 nucleotides line up with TRBD1. CDR1 and CDR2 from the germline V gene are MDHEN and SYDVKM. Trimming at V came to 6 bases and at J to 8 bases, leaving 3 bases not matched to a gene. The CDR3 has 11 amino acids. CDR3 DNA: TGTGCCAGCAGGCTCAGGGGGGAAGCTTTCTTT. Translation gives CASRLRGEAFF.

The chain recombines TRBV7-9 with TRBJ1-1, with a tentative D call TRBD1 (6 bases). Trimming cost V 5 bases and J 3 bases, with 19 bases left between them. Per germline, CDR1 SEHNR and CDR2 FQNEAQ (reference sequence). This CDR3 spans 16 amino acids. This CDR3 is CASSPLMVGADTEAFF. DNA for the CDR3: TGTGCCAGCAGCCCCCTGATGGTGGGGGCGGACACTGAAGCTTTCTTT.

This rearrangement joins TRBV5-4 to TRBJ1-2; D might be TRBD1 (6 bases). Germline V gives CDR1 SGHNT, CDR2 YYREEE (reference sequence). This CDR3 is 15 amino acids long. Trimming cost V 3 bases and J 8 bases, with 20 bases left between them. CDR3 bases: TGTGCCAGCAGCTCGTCCGGGACAACCCTTCTAGGCTACACCTTC. Translation: CASSSSGTTLLGYTF. The variable domain in full, with the rest retrieved from reference TRBV5-4 and TRBJ1-2, is ETGVTQSPTHLIKTRGQQVTLRCSSQSGHNTVSWYQQALGQGPQFIFQYYREEENGRGNFPPRFSGLQFPNYSSELNVNALELDDSALYLCASSSSGTTLLGYTFGSGTRLTVV.